This is a list of T cell receptor beta chains from one sample in a study of T cell responses to AZD1222 COVID-19 vaccine. Clones were read by immunoSEQ multiplex PCR, and TCRdb kept only the in-frame ones, dropping some. The table has roughly 100,000 clones, roughly 91% seen once. Sequencing was performed on peripheral blood, taken on day 0 of AZD1222 vaccination. These receptors were taken from an adult in good health. CDR3s include the opening cysteine and the closing phenylalanine or tryptophan. The D gene is left open where the match is weak. The size field is filled for only some rows; it gives once, few, many or a size class.

abundance: .; d_gene: .; len: 14; j_gene: TRBJ1-4; v_gene: TRBV18; CDR3nt: TGTGCCAGCTCACCGGGCAGGGTGGAAGAAAAACTGTTTTTT; CDR3aa: CASSPGRVEEKLFF
abundance: .; d_gene: TRBD2; len: 14; j_gene: TRBJ2-7; v_gene: TRBV7-9; CDR3nt: TGTGCCAGCAGCTTCGGGACTAGCGGCTACGAGCAGTACTTC; CDR3aa: CASSFGTSGYEQYF
abundance: .; d_gene: .; len: 14; j_gene: TRBJ1-2; v_gene: TRBV7-3; CDR3nt: TGTGCCAGCTTCGGTCACAGGGCTGACTATGGCTACACCTTC; CDR3aa: CASFGHRADYGYTF
abundance: .; d_gene: .; len: 16; j_gene: TRBJ1-5; v_gene: TRBV7-2; CDR3nt: TGTGCCAGCTCGATTTCCCAGGGTTTGAGCAATCAGCCCCAGCATTTT; CDR3aa: CASSISQGLSNQPQHF
abundance: few; d_gene: .; len: 16; j_gene: TRBJ1-5; v_gene: TRBV28; CDR3nt: TGTGCCAGCAGTAGAGGGCAGGGAGAGAACAATCAGCCCCAGCATTTT; CDR3aa: CASSRGQGENNQPQHF
abundance: .; d_gene: .; len: 12; j_gene: TRBJ2-3; v_gene: TRBV29-1; CDR3nt: TGCAGCGTTGAACTCGGCACAGATACGCAGTATTTT; CDR3aa: CSVELGTDTQYF
abundance: .; d_gene: .; len: 15; j_gene: TRBJ1-6; v_gene: TRBV5-1; CDR3nt: TGCGCCAGCAGCTTGAATGGGGGAGGCAATTCACCCCTCCACTTT; CDR3aa: CASSLNGGGNSPLHF
abundance: .; d_gene: TRBD1; len: 18; j_gene: TRBJ1-2; v_gene: TRBV19; CDR3nt: TGTGCCAGTAGTATAAAAAGACCCCAGGGACAGGGTCGCTATGGCTACACCTTC; CDR3aa: CASSIKRPQGQGRYGYTF
abundance: .; d_gene: .; len: 14; j_gene: TRBJ2-3; v_gene: TRBV10-3; CDR3nt: TGTGCCATCAGTGAGCCAGGGAGCACAGATACGCAGTATTTT; CDR3aa: CAISEPGSTDTQYF
abundance: .; d_gene: .; len: 14; j_gene: TRBJ2-3; v_gene: TRBV5-1; CDR3nt: TGCGCCAGCAGCTTGGTAGGCAGAACAGATACGCAGTATTTT; CDR3aa: CASSLVGRTDTQYF
abundance: once; d_gene: .; len: 14; j_gene: TRBJ1-4; v_gene: TRBV18; CDR3nt: TGTGCCAGCAACTCACAGGGATCTAATGAAAAACTGTTTTTT; CDR3aa: CASNSQGSNEKLFF
abundance: .; d_gene: .; len: 15; j_gene: TRBJ1-2; v_gene: TRBV28; CDR3nt: TGTGCCAGCAGTTTATATGCGGACGTCTTGTATGGCTACACCTTC; CDR3aa: CASSLYADVLYGYTF
abundance: .; d_gene: .; len: 14; j_gene: TRBJ1-2; v_gene: TRBV2; CDR3nt: TGTGCCAGCAGCGTGGGAGGGAGTTACTATGGCTACACCTTC; CDR3aa: CASSVGGSYYGYTF
abundance: .; d_gene: TRBD2; len: 19; j_gene: TRBJ2-1; v_gene: TRBV29-1; CDR3nt: TGCAGCGTTGAAGGAGGACTAGCGGGAGGCATGAGCTCCTACAATGAGCAGTTCTTC; CDR3aa: CSVEGGLAGGMSSYNEQFF
abundance: .; d_gene: .; len: 13; j_gene: TRBJ2-2; v_gene: TRBV19; CDR3nt: TGTGCCAGTCTGACAGGAGTCACCGGGGAGCTGTTTTTT; CDR3aa: CASLTGVTGELFF
abundance: .; d_gene: .; len: 13; j_gene: TRBJ2-7; v_gene: TRBV27; CDR3nt: TGTGCCAGCAGTTGGCGGAGGGCCTACGAGCAGTACTTC; CDR3aa: CASSWRRAYEQYF
abundance: .; d_gene: TRBD1; len: 13; j_gene: TRBJ1-2; v_gene: TRBV5-4; CDR3nt: TGTGCCAGCAGCTTGGGAGGGGGCAGTGGCTACACCTTC; CDR3aa: CASSLGGGSGYTF
abundance: .; d_gene: .; len: 16; j_gene: TRBJ2-3; v_gene: TRBV6-2/TRBV6-3; CDR3nt: TGTGCCAGCAGTCACTCAAGCGGAAACGGGGCGGATACGCAGTATTTT; CDR3aa: CASSHSSGNGADTQYF
abundance: .; d_gene: .; len: 16; j_gene: TRBJ2-1; v_gene: TRBV7-9; CDR3nt: TGTGCCAGCAGCTCCACCGGGTCCGGGGGTTCCAATGAGCAGTTCTTC; CDR3aa: CASSSTGSGGSNEQFF
abundance: .; d_gene: .; len: 19; j_gene: TRBJ2-4; v_gene: TRBV7-2; CDR3nt: TGTGCCAGCAGCTTAGAGGGGGCGAGCGGGAGTCTTGGCAAAAACATTCAGTACTTC; CDR3aa: CASSLEGASGSLGKNIQYF
abundance: .; d_gene: TRBD1; len: 13; j_gene: TRBJ1-1; v_gene: TRBV10-3; CDR3nt: TGTGCCATCAGGGACAGGGGGCTGTCTGAAGCTTTCTTT; CDR3aa: CAIRDRGLSEAFF
abundance: .; d_gene: TRBD1; len: 14; j_gene: TRBJ1-4; v_gene: TRBV5-1; CDR3nt: TGCGCCAGCAGGGGACAGGCGGGAAATGAAAAACTGTTTTTT; CDR3aa: CASRGQAGNEKLFF
abundance: .; d_gene: .; len: 16; j_gene: TRBJ1-5; v_gene: TRBV2; CDR3nt: TGTGCCAGCAATTTACAGGGATTAGGGAGCAATCAGCCCCAGCATTTT; CDR3aa: CASNLQGLGSNQPQHF
abundance: .; d_gene: .; len: 13; j_gene: TRBJ2-1; v_gene: TRBV12-3/TRBV12-4; CDR3nt: TGTGCCAGCAGTTTGACGACCGGGGGTGAGCAGTTCTTC; CDR3aa: CASSLTTGGEQFF
abundance: .; d_gene: .; len: 11; j_gene: TRBJ2-7; v_gene: TRBV12-3/TRBV12-4; CDR3nt: TGTGCCAGCAGTTTAGCCGGCGAGCAGTACTTC; CDR3aa: CASSLAGEQYF
abundance: .; d_gene: TRBD1; len: 12; j_gene: TRBJ1-1; v_gene: TRBV6-5; CDR3nt: TGTGCCAGCAGTACAGGGGCTCGGGAAGCTTTCTTT; CDR3aa: CASSTGAREAFF
abundance: .; d_gene: TRBD2; len: 19; j_gene: TRBJ2-7; v_gene: TRBV23-1; CDR3nt: TGCGCCAGCAGTCAATCCGGGACTAGCGAATCAGGAACATCCTACGAGCAGTACTTC; CDR3aa: CASSQSGTSESGTSYEQYF
abundance: .; d_gene: .; len: 14; j_gene: TRBJ2-7; v_gene: TRBV3-1/TRBV3-2; CDR3nt: TGTGCCAGCAGCCAAGCGGCGGGGTCCTACGAGCAGTACTTC; CDR3aa: CASSQAAGSYEQYF
abundance: .; d_gene: TRBD2; len: 15; j_gene: TRBJ2-1; v_gene: TRBV7-9; CDR3nt: TGTGCCAGCAGCTTGGGGGAGGGCTCCTACAATGAGCAGTTCTTC; CDR3aa: CASSLGEGSYNEQFF
abundance: .; d_gene: .; len: 18; j_gene: TRBJ1-6; v_gene: TRBV3-1/TRBV3-2; CDR3nt: TGTGCCAGCAGCAGTCAGCGTCCTTTCATACATCATAATTCACCCCTCCACTTT; CDR3aa: CASSSQRPFIHHNSPLHF
abundance: .; d_gene: TRBD2; len: 17; j_gene: TRBJ2-2; v_gene: TRBV4-3; CDR3nt: TGCGCCAGCAGCCAAGTCGTAGGTAGCGGGAGCGCCGGGGAGCTGTTTTTT; CDR3aa: CASSQVVGSGSAGELFF
abundance: .; d_gene: .; len: 15; j_gene: TRBJ1-1; v_gene: TRBV11-2; CDR3nt: TGTGCCAGCAGGGCCCCGGCTGGACTGAACACTGAAGCTTTCTTT; CDR3aa: CASRAPAGLNTEAFF
abundance: .; d_gene: TRBD2; len: 15; j_gene: TRBJ2-1; v_gene: TRBV13; CDR3nt: TGTGCCAGCAGCGCCTACAGCGGGGTATACAATGAGCAGTTCTTC; CDR3aa: CASSAYSGVYNEQFF
abundance: few; d_gene: TRBD2; len: 24; j_gene: TRBJ2-4; v_gene: TRBV2; CDR3nt: TGTGCCAGCAGTGGCAGGATTACCATTGTGACTAGCGGAGGGGGGGTAGGCATTTTAAACATTCAGTACTTC; CDR3aa: CASSGRITIVTSGGGVGILNIQYF
abundance: .; d_gene: TRBD1; len: 14; j_gene: TRBJ2-5; v_gene: TRBV14; CDR3nt: TGTGCCAGCAGCCAAGGCAGGGGGCTAGAGACCCAGTACTTC; CDR3aa: CASSQGRGLETQYF
abundance: .; d_gene: TRBD2; len: 16; j_gene: TRBJ2-1; v_gene: TRBV5-6; CDR3nt: TGTGCCAGCACCTCTGATAGCGGGTACTCCTACAATGAGCAGTTCTTC; CDR3aa: CASTSDSGYSYNEQFF
abundance: .; d_gene: .; len: 13; j_gene: TRBJ1-5; v_gene: TRBV23-1; CDR3nt: TGCGCCAGCAGTCGGCCGAGGAATCAGCCCCAGCATTTT; CDR3aa: CASSRPRNQPQHF